This TCR beta chain was documented in a study of T cell responses to AZD1222 COVID-19 vaccine. Study-wide points: Seropositive AZD1222 recipients at baseline numbered only 6 or 7. No day 14 peak samples; only post-peak repertoires were characterized. Regions 160-218 and 743-854 dominated among vaccine-associated CD4 TCRs spanning spike.

Trimming left V 5 bases short and J 1 base short, with 12 bases between. Germline V gene lookup returns CDR1 SGHNT and CDR2 YENEEA. The CDR3 spans 15 residues. Generated by immunoSEQ multiplex PCR, the TCRdb table keeps only in-frame clones and is missing some. Of 150,000 to 200,000 clones listed, about nine tenths are singletons. Pooled together were second doses at about 4 or about 12 weeks. Concerning this clone itself: Its antigen remains unidentified.

Here the sequenced sample was peripheral blood, taken 28 days after the second AZD1222 dose. The gene calls are TRBV11-3 and TRBJ1-3, with D possibly TRBD1 on 6 matching bases. This clonotype originated in an adult who received the AZD1222 COVID-19 vaccine. CDR3 protein: CASSLETGSGNTIYF. CDR3 DNA sequence: TGTGCCAGCAGCCTTGAAACAGGGTCTGGAAACACCATATATTTT.